The clone carrying this TCR beta chain was counted only a few times. Germline CDR1 and CDR2: WNHNN and SYGVQD (reference sequence). The CDR3 is made up of 13 amino acids. The V end was cut by 5 bases, the J end by 2 bases, with 9 bases between. Original processing methods: From reference gene primer amplification, estimates of nucleated cell counts were derived. Measured with immunoSEQ multiplex PCR; TCRdb has only the in-frame clones, and not every one. That table furnishes V, J and clone size, whereas the DNA furnished D and trimming. The data contain about 14,000 clones, less than 75% of them singletons. The data originate from a study of blood T cell repertoires in COVID-19. Looking at the study overall: Collection of acute and convalescent COVID-19 samples took place in the United States, Italy and Spain. T cells, B-cell-depleted T cells, or PBMCs provided the cDNA or gDNA that served as material.

This TCR derives from a boy aged 2-9 years with active or convalescent COVID-19. This sequence joins TRBV10-1 and TRBJ1-1; D possibly corresponds to TRBD1 (5 bases). Material: peripheral blood. In DNA form, the CDR3 reads TGCGCCAGCAGTCCCGGACATAACACTGAAGCTTTCTTT. This codes for CASSPGHNTEAFF.